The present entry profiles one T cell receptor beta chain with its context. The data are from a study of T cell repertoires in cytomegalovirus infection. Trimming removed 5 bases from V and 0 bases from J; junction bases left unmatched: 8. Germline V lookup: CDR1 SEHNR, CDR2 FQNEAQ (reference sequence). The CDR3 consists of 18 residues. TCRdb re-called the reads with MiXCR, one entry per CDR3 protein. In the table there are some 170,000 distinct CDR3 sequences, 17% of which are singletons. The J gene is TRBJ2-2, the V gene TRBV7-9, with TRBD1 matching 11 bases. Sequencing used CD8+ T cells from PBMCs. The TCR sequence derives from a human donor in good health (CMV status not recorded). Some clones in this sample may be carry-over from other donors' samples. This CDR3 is CASSRRDRGNTNTGELFF. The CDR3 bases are TGTGCCAGCAGCCGGCGGGACAGGGGGAATACGAACACCGGGGAGCTGTTTTTT.